The next 3 T cell receptor beta chains were all read from a single sample in a study of chemoradiotherapy in HPV16-positive cancers (dated 2022 in TCRdb). Receptor libraries were prepared by the immunoSEQ multiplex PCR assay. As stored in TCRdb, this immuneACCESS dataset retains in-frame rearrangements with V and J assigned. A fraction of the clones does not appear; measured against another copy, unresolved V genes explain less than half of the discrepancy, and the remainder lacks a known reason. Across this sample there are about 12,000 clones, with around 68% seen only once. The top ten constitute around 21% of the sample. This sample was obtained from a patient who underwent chemoradiotherapy. The receptor set was obtained from a human donor with HPV-associated anogenital cancer.

The V and J genes are TRBV28 and TRBJ1-5; 11 bases agree with TRBD1. Trimming took 7 bases from V and 6 from J; bases not matched to a gene: 11. Germline V gives CDR1 MDHEN, CDR2 SYDVKM. The CDR3 has 16 residues. The CDR3: CASTFRTGGAGQPQHF. CDR3 bases: TGTGCCAGCACCTTCCGGACAGGGGGCGCGGGTCAGCCCCAGCATTTT.

The chain uses TRBV11-2 and TRBJ2-7; possible D gene TRBD1, 5 bases. Trimming took 0 bases from V and 2 from J, leaving 11 bases between them. Germline CDR1 SGHAT, CDR2 FQNNGV. The CDR3 totals 15 residues. CDR3 region: CASSLEGAGPYEQYF. DNA of the CDR3: TGTGCCAGCAGCTTAGAAGGAGCAGGGCCCTACGAGCAGTACTTC.

This chain connects TRBV5-6 to TRBJ1-6; 9 nucleotides line up with TRBD1. The CDR3 length is 16 residues. Trimming removed 0 bases from V and 10 bases from J; junction bases left unmatched: 8. Germline assignment: CDR1 SGHDT and CDR2 YYEEEE. The CDR3 reads CASSLGGTGLQSPLHF. For the CDR3, the DNA is TGTGCCAGCAGCTTGGGTGGGACAGGGCTACAATCACCCCTCCACTTT.